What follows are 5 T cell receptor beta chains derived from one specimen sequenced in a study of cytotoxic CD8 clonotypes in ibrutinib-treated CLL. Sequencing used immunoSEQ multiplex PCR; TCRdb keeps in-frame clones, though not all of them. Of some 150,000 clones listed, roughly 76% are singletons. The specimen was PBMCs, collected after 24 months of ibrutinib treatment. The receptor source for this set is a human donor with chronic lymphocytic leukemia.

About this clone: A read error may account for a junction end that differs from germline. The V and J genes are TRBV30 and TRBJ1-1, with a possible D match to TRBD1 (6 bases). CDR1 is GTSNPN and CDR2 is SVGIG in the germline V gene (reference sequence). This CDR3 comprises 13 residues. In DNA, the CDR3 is TGTTCCTGGAGCCAGGGGTGGGACACTGAAGCTTTCTTT. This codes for CSWSQGWDTEAFF. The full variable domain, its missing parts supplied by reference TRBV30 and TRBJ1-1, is SQTIHQWPATLVQPVGSPLSLECTVEGTSNPNLYWYRQAAGRGLQLLFYSVGIGQISSEVPQNLSASRPQDRQFILSSKKLLLSDSGFYLCSWSQGWDTEAFFGQGTRLTVV.

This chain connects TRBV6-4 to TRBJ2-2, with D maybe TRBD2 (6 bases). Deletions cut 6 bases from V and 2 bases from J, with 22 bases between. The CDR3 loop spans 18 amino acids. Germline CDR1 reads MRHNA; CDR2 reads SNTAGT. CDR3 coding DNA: TGTGCCAGCAGGGCGAGGGGAGGTAGGGCCCATAACACCGGGGAGCTGTTTTTT. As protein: CASRARGGRAHNTGELFF.

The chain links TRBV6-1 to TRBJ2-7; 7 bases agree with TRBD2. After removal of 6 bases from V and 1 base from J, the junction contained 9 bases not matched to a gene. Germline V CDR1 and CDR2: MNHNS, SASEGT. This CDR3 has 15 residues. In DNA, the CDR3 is TGTGCCAGCAGACATGGGGGGGGGATGTCCTACGAGCAGTACTTC. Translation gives CASRHGGGMSYEQYF.

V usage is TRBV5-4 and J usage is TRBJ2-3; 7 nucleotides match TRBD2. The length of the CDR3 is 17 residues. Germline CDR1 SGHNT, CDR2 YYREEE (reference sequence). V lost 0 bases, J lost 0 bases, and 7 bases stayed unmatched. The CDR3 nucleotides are TGTGCCAGCAGCTTGGTACCTACTAGCGCGAGCACAGATACGCAGTATTTT. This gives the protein CASSLVPTSASTDTQYF.

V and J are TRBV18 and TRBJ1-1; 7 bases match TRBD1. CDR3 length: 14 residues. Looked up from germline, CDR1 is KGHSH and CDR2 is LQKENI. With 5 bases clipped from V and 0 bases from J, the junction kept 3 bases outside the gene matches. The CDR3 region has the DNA TGTGCCAGCTCATTCAGGGGGATGAACACTGAAGCTTTCTTT. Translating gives CASSFRGMNTEAFF.